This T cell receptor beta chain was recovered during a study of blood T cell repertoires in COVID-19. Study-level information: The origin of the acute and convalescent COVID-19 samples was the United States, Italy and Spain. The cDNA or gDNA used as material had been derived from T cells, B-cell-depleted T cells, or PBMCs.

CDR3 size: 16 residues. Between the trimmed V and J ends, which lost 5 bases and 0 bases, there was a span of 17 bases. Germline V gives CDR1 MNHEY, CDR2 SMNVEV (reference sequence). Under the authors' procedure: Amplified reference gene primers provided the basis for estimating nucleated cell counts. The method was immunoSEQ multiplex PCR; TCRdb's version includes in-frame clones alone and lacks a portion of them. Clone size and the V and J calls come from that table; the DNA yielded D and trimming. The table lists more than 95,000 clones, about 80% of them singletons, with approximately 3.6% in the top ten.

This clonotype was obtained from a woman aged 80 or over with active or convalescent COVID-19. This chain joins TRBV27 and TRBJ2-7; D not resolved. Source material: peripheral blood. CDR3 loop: CASSDGDPRNSYEQYF. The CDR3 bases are TGTGCCAGCAGTGACGGAGACCCGAGGAACTCCTACGAGCAGTACTTC.